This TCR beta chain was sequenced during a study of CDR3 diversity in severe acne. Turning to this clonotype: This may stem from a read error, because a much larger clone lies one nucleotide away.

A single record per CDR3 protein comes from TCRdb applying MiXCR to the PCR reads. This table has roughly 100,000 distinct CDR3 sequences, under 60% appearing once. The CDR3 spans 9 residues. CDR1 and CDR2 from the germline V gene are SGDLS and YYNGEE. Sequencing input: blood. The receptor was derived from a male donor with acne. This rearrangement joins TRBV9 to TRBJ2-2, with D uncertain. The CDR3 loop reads CANTRELFF. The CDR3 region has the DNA TGTGCGAACACCAGGGAGCTGTTTTTT.